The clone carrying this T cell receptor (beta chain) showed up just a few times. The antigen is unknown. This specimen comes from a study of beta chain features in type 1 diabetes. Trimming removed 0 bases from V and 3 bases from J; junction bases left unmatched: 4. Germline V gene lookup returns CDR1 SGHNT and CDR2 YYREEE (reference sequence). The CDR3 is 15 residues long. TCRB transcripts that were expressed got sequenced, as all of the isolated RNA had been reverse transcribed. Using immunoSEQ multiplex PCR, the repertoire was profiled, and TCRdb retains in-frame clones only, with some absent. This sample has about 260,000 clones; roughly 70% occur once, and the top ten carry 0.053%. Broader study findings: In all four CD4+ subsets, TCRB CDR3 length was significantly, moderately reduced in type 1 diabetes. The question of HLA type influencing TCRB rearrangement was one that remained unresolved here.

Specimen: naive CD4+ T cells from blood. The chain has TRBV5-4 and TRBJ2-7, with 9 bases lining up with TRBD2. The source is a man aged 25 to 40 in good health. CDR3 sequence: CASSLGGRAVYEQYF. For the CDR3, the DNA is TGTGCCAGCAGCTTGGGCGGGAGGGCCGTCTACGAGCAGTACTTC. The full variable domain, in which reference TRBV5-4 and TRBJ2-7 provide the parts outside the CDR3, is ETGVTQSPTHLIKTRGQQVTLRCSSQSGHNTVSWYQQALGQGPQFIFQYYREEENGRGNFPPRFSGLQFPNYSSELNVNALELDDSALYLCASSLGGRAVYEQYFGPGTRLTVT.